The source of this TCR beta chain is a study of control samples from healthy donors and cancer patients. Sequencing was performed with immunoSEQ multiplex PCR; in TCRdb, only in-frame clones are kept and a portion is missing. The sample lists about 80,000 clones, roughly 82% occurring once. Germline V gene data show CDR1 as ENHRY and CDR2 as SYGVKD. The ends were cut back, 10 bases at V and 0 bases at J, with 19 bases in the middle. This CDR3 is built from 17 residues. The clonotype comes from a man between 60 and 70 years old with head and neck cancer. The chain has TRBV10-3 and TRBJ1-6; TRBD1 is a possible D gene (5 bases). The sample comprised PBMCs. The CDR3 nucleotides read TGTGCCACCCATTCCGGACAAGGGAGCTCCTATAATTCACCCCTCCACTTT. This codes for CATHSGQGSSYNSPLHF.